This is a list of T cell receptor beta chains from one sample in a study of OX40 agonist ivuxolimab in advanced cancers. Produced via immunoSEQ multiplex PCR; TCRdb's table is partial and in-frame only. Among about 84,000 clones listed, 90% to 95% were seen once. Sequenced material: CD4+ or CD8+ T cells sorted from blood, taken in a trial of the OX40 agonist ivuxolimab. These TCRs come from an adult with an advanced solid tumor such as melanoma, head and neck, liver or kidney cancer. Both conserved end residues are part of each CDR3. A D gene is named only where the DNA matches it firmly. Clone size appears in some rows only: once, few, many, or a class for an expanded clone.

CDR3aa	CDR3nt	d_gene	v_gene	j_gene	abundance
CASSYPYNEQFF	TGTGCCAGCAGCTATCCCTACAATGAGCAGTTCTTC	-	TRBV13	TRBJ2-1	-
CASSSGGGAYEQYF	TGTGCCAGCAGCTCCGGGGGGGGAGCCTACGAGCAGTACTTC	TRBD2	TRBV5-6	TRBJ2-7	-
CASSPLAGDFPYEQYF	TGCGCCAGCAGTCCTCTAGCGGGAGACTTCCCCTACGAGCAGTACTTC	TRBD2	TRBV10-1	TRBJ2-7	-
CASSLDRAQRYGYTF	TGTGCCAGCAGCTTGGACCGCGCCCAACGCTATGGCTACACCTTC	-	TRBV4-2	TRBJ1-2	once
CASSVGGDNEQFF	TGTGCCAGCAGCGTAGGCGGGGACAATGAGCAGTTCTTC	-	TRBV9	TRBJ2-1	-
CASSVGGGSEQYF	TGTGCCAGCAGCGTAGGGGGCGGAAGCGAGCAGTACTTC	-	TRBV9	TRBJ2-7	-
CASSLTSGGRGEQYF	TGTGCCAGCAGCCTGACTAGCGGGGGGCGTGGCGAGCAGTACTTC	TRBD2	TRBV9	TRBJ2-7	once
CASSARRVLSTDTQYF	TGTGCCAGCAGTGCCCGGCGAGTTTTAAGCACAGATACGCAGTATTTT	-	TRBV27	TRBJ2-3	once
CASSLRSGPTWETQYF	TGTGCCAGCAGCTTAAGGTCGGGTCCTACGTGGGAGACCCAGTACTTC	-	TRBV7-9	TRBJ2-5	-
CASSLGTSGYEQYF	TGTGCCAGCAGCTTAGGGACTAGCGGCTACGAGCAGTACTTC	TRBD2	TRBV11-2	TRBJ2-7	-
CASSSGPQGAAGYGYTF	TGTGCCAGCAGCTCGGGTCCTCAGGGGGCGGCGGGCTATGGCTACACCTTC	TRBD1	TRBV7-8	TRBJ1-2	-
CASSQHRGFGGYTF	TGTGCCAGCAGCCAGCACAGGGGTTTCGGTGGCTACACCTTC	TRBD1	TRBV28	TRBJ1-2	-
CASSGRTSGNSYNEQFF	TGTGCCAGCAGCGGGAGGACTAGCGGGAATAGCTACAATGAGCAGTTCTTC	TRBD2	TRBV9	TRBJ2-1	-
CASRQGGRDGYTF	TGTGCCAGCAGGCAAGGGGGCAGGGATGGCTACACCTTC	TRBD1	TRBV6-1	TRBJ1-2	once
CSVTGTGGNEQFF	TGCAGCGTTACCGGGACAGGGGGCAATGAGCAGTTCTTC	TRBD1	TRBV29-1	TRBJ2-1	-
CASSLSTDTQYF	TGTGCCAGCAGCCTTAGCACAGATACGCAGTATTTT	-	TRBV14	TRBJ2-3	-
CASSFYNEQFF	TGCGCCAGCAGCTTTTACAATGAGCAGTTCTTC	-	TRBV5-1	TRBJ2-1	-
CASSLADGTHDTQYF	TGTGCCAGCAGCTTAGCGGACGGGACTCACGATACGCAGTATTTT	-	TRBV7-9	TRBJ2-3	-
CSGELQGRRSEAFF	TGCAGCGGAGAACTACAGGGACGAAGATCCGAAGCTTTCTTT	-	TRBV29-1	TRBJ1-1	-
CASSGQGGDSNQPQHF	TGTGCCAGCAGCGGACAGGGAGGGGATAGCAATCAGCCCCAGCATTTT	TRBD1	TRBV9	TRBJ1-5	-
CASSLSPWASSYEQYF	TGTGCCAGCAGCTTAAGCCCCTGGGCTAGCTCCTACGAGCAGTACTTC	-	TRBV11-2	TRBJ2-7	-
CASSQHTQETQYF	TGCGCCAGCAGCCAACATACTCAGGAGACCCAGTACTTC	-	TRBV4-1	TRBJ2-5	-
CASSQDLETSGRGVYEQYF	TGCGCCAGCAGCCAAGATCTGGAGACTAGCGGGAGAGGTGTATACGAGCAGTACTTC	TRBD2	TRBV4-1	TRBJ2-7	-
CASSYQTNTGELFF	TGTGCCTCATCGTACCAGACGAACACCGGGGAGCTGTTTTTT	-	TRBV30	TRBJ2-2	-
CSVLSHPDLNTEAFF	TGCAGCGTTTTGTCCCACCCGGACTTGAACACTGAAGCTTTCTTT	-	TRBV29-1	TRBJ1-1	-
CASSEARREPTDTQYF	TGTGCCAGCAGTGAAGCGAGGAGGGAACCCACAGATACGCAGTATTTT	-	TRBV6-1	TRBJ2-3	-
CSVEDGLSTYEQYF	TGCAGCGTTGAAGATGGACTATCCACCTACGAGCAGTACTTC	-	TRBV29-1	TRBJ2-7	-
CASSTSGPFGEQYF	TGTGCCAGCAGTACTAGCGGGCCGTTCGGCGAGCAGTACTTC	TRBD2	TRBV6-5	TRBJ2-7	once
CASSSKASSNQPQHF	TGTGCCAGCAGTTCGAAAGCATCTAGCAATCAGCCCCAGCATTTT	-	TRBV27	TRBJ1-5	-